This section outlines one T cell receptor beta chain sequence together with its context. This CDR3 is 18 amino acids long. V lost 4 bases and J lost 0; bases outside the gene matches: 10. Per the germline V gene, CDR1 is SGDLS and CDR2 is YYNGEE. The source of the sample is a study of OX40 agonist ivuxolimab in advanced cancers. The assay was immunoSEQ multiplex PCR, and TCRdb's table has in-frame clones only and misses some. The data show about 13,000 clones, approximately 84% seen once. The sequencing used CD4+ or CD8+ T cells sorted from blood, collected in a trial of the OX40 agonist ivuxolimab. The chain has TRBV9 and TRBJ2-6; TRBD1 agrees at 7 bases. This TCR came from an adult with an advanced solid tumor such as melanoma, head and neck, liver or kidney cancer. The CDR3 DNA follows: TGTGCCAGCAGCAGCAGCCTCAGGGGGTCCTCTGGGGCCAACGTCCTGACTTTC. Protein product: CASSSSLRGSSGANVLTF.